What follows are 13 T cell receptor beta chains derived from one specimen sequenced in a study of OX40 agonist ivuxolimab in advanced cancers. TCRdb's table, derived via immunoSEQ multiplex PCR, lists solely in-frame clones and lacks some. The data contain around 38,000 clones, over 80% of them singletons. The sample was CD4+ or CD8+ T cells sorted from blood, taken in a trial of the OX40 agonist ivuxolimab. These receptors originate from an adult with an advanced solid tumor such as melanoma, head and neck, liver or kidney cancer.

This CDR3 reads CSVDPGFGGYTF. CDR3 sequence (DNA): TGCAGCGTTGATCCGGGGTTCGGTGGCTACACCTTC. The V and J genes are TRBV29-1 and TRBJ1-2; D gene ambiguous. CDR3 size: 12 residues. Trimming removed 3 bases from V and 7 bases from J, with 12 bases in between. Looked up from germline, CDR1 is SQVTM and CDR2 is ANQGSEA.

The CDR3, as DNA: TGTGCCAGCAGCCAAGATCGACAGGCTTCTGGAAACACCATATATTTT. As protein: CASSQDRQASGNTIYF. J is TRBJ1-3 and V is TRBV14; perhaps TRBD1 as D (6 bases). Germline CDR1 and CDR2: SGHDN and FVKESK. This CDR3 is 16 amino acids long. V lost 0 bases and J lost 1, with 10 bases in between. Based on the CDR3 plus reference TRBV14 and TRBJ1-3, the full variable domain is EAGVTQFPSHSVIEKGQTVTLRCDPISGHDNLYWYRRVMGKEIKFLLHFVKESKQDESGMPNNRFLAERTGGTYSTLKVQPAELEDSGVYFCASSQDRQASGNTIYFGEGSWLTVV.

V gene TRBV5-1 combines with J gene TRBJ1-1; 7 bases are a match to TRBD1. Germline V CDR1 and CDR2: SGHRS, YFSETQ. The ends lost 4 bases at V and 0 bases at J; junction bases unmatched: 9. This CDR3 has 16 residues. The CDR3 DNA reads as TGCGCCAGCAGCCCAGACAGGGTCCATGTGAACACTGAAGCTTTCTTT. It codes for CASSPDRVHVNTEAFF.

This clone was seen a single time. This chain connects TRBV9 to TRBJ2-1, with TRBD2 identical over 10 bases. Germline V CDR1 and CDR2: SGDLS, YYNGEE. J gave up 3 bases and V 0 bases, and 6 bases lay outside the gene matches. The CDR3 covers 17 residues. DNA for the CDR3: TGTGCCAGCAGCGTAGGGGCTAGCGGGAGTCTCTACAATGAGCAGTTCTTC. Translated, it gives CASSVGASGSLYNEQFF.

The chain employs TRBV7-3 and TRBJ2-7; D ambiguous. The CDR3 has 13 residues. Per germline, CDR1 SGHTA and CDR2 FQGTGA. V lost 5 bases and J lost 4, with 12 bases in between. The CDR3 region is CASSPGPAYEQYF. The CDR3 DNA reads TGTGCCAGCAGCCCTGGCCCCGCATACGAGCAGTACTTC. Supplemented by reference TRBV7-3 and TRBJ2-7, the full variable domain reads GAGVSQTPSNKVTEKGKYVELRCDPISGHTALYWYRQSLGQGPEFLIYFQGTGAADDSGLPNDRFFAVRPEGSVSTLKIQRTERGDSAVYLCASSPGPAYEQYFGPGTRLTVT.

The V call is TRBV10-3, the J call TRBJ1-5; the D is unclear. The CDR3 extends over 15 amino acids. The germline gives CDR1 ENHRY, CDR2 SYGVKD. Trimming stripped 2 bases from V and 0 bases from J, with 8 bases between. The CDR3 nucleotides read TGTGCCATCAGTGAGGTACAAAATAGCAATCAGCCCCAGCATTTT. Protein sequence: CAISEVQNSNQPQHF.

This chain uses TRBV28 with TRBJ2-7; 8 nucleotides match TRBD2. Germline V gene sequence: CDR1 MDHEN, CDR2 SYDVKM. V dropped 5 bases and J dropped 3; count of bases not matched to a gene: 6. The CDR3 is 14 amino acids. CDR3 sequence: CASSVRTSGYEQYF. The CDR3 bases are TGTGCCAGCAGTGTACGAACTAGCGGCTACGAGCAGTACTTC.

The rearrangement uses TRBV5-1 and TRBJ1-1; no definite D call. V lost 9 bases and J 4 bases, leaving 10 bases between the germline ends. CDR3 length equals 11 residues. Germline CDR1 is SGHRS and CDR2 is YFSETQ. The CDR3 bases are TGCGCCACCGTAGTAGTCACTGAAGCTTTCTTT. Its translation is CATVVVTEAFF.

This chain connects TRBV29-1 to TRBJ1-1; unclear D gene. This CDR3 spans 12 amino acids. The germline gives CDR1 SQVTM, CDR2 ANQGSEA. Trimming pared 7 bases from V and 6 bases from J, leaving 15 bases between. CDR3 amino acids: CSAPFPNAEAFF. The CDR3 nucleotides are TGCAGCGCCCCGTTCCCTAACGCTGAAGCTTTCTTT.

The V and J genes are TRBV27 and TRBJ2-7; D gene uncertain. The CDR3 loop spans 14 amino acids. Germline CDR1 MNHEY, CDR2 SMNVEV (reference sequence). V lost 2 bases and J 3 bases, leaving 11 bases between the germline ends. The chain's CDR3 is CASSLGVRFYEQYF. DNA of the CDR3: TGTGCCAGCAGTTTAGGAGTAAGGTTCTACGAGCAGTACTTC.

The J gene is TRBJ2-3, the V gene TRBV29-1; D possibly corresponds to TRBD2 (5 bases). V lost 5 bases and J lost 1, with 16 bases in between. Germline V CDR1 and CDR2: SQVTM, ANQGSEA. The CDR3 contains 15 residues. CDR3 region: CSVYGLRQGTDTQYF. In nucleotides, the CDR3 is TGCAGCGTTTACGGACTCCGCCAGGGCACAGATACGCAGTATTTT.

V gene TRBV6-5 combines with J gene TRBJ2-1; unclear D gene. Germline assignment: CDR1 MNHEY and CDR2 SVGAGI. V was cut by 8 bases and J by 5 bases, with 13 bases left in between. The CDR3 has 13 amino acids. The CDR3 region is CASRSLTDNEQFF. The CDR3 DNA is TGTGCCAGCCGCTCCCTGACTGACAATGAGCAGTTCTTC.

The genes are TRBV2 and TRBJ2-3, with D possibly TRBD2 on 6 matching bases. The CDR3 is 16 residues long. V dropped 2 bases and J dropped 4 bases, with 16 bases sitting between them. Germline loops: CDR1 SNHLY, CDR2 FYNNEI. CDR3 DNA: TGTGCCAGCAGTGAATGGCCGGGAGTCTCATCAGATACGCAGTATTTT. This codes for CASSEWPGVSSDTQYF.